This T cell receptor beta chain was observed in a study of blood T cells in healthy people across ages. Next came a second PCR, run for about 7 to 12 cycles, which used a sample-barcoded 5' primer along with a J-beta primer mix. TCRdb used MiXCR to reprocess the 5' RACE reads, holding one entry per CDR3 protein. The profile shows under 950,000 distinct CDR3 sequences, 22% of them singletons. Germline V gives CDR1 DFQATT, CDR2 SNEGSKA (reference sequence). The CDR3 loop spans 13 amino acids. V was clipped by 6 bases and J by 5 bases, with 16 bases between them. Material: blood. The chain employs TRBV20-1 and TRBJ1-1; D remains unclear. This receptor was identified in a man between 65 and 79 years old in good health. The CDR3 region has the DNA TGCAGTGCCCTCGGGAGAGAACGTACTGAAGCTTTCTTT. Its protein is CSALGRERTEAFF.